These T cell receptor beta chains were read from a single sample in a study of Ad26.COV2.S vaccination and SARS-CoV-2 variants. Assay used: immunoSEQ multiplex PCR; TCRdb lists only in-frame clones, some missing. This sample carries over 400,000 clones, about 90% of them seen once, and the ten largest clones take about 4.4%. Here the sequenced sample was peripheral blood, taken in a trial of Ad26.COV2.S vaccine versus placebo. Receptor source: a person between 18 and 65 years old who received the Ad26.COV2.S COVID-19 vaccine or a placebo. Both conserved end residues are part of each CDR3. The order of the fields is J gene, D gene, V gene, CDR3 protein, CDR3 DNA. The D gene is left open where the match is weak.

TRBJ2-3,TRBD2,TRBV4-3,CASSLLGLAGGDTQYF,TGCGCCAGCAGCCTCCTTGGACTAGCGGGAGGAGATACGCAGTATTTT
TRBJ1-1,-,TRBV7-6,CASSLGHSSAEEAFF,TGTGCCAGCAGCTTAGGGCACTCTTCAGCAGAAGAAGCTTTCTTT
TRBJ2-3,TRBD1,TRBV4-2,CASSQDDRGTSTDTQYF,TGTGCCAGCAGCCAAGACGACAGGGGAACTAGCACAGATACGCAGTATTTT
TRBJ2-7,TRBD1,TRBV7-9,CASSSRQGFTYEQYF,TGTGCCAGCAGCTCAAGACAGGGGTTTACCTACGAGCAGTACTTC
TRBJ1-2,TRBD1,TRBV2,CASVRDRGRYGYTF,TGTGCCAGCGTCCGGGACAGGGGACGCTATGGCTACACCTTC
TRBJ1-4,TRBD1,TRBV30,CAWSGAGGQGWKKLFF,TGTGCCTGGAGTGGAGCCGGGGGACAGGGTTGGAAAAAACTGTTTTTT
TRBJ2-7,TRBD1,TRBV19,CASSKVRDRGSYEQYF,TGTGCCAGTAGTAAGGTGCGGGACAGGGGTTCCTACGAGCAGTACTTC
TRBJ2-7,-,TRBV6-1,CASSESRIGEQYF,TGTGCCAGCAGTGAATCACGTATCGGCGAGCAGTACTTC
TRBJ1-4,-,TRBV6-6,CASSYSKGLKLFF,TGTGCCAGCAGTTACTCTAAAGGGTTGAAACTGTTTTTT
TRBJ2-5,-,TRBV5-1,CASSLTRGWQETQYF,TGCGCCAGCAGCTTGACGAGGGGGTGGCAAGAGACCCAGTACTTC